Below, 21 T cell receptor beta chains from the same sample are listed, as sequenced in a study of radiation and T cells in renal cell carcinoma. Stated time point: blood 4 weeks post-SBRT, at nephrectomy. Treatment of the sample: 15 Gy SBRT to primary tumor, nephrectomy 4 weeks later. The method was immunoSEQ multiplex PCR; TCRdb's version includes in-frame clones alone and lacks a portion of them. Of around 78,000 clones listed, around 89% are singletons. This specimen consisted of blood, obtained from a patient whose treatment included radiotherapy and nephrectomy. The receptors here all came from a woman in her 70s with renal cell carcinoma.

V and J are TRBV10-1 and TRBJ1-5; TRBD1 matches 8 bases. After removal of 9 bases from V and 0 bases from J, the junction contained 13 bases not matched to a gene. Germline CDR1 WNHNN, CDR2 SYGVQD (reference sequence). CDR3 length: 17 residues. CDR3 sequence: CAREQGVGRTSNQPQHF. The DNA of the CDR3 is TGCGCCAGGGAACAGGGGGTGGGAAGAACTAGCAATCAGCCCCAGCATTTT.

CDR3 protein: CSVLQGTYGYTF. The CDR3 nucleotides read TGCAGCGTTCTACAGGGGACCTATGGCTACACCTTC. The rearrangement links TRBV29-1 to TRBJ1-2, with TRBD1 identical over 7 bases. CDR3 size: 12 residues. Germline V lookup: CDR1 SQVTM, CDR2 ANQGSEA. J lost 4 bases, V lost 5 bases, and 4 bases had no gene match.

The V gene is TRBV18, the J gene TRBJ2-7, with D perhaps TRBD2 (5 bases). Trimming shortened V by 3 bases and J by 5 bases, and 20 bases separated the two germline ends. Looked up from germline, CDR1 is KGHSH and CDR2 is LQKENI. This CDR3 spans 16 amino acids. CDR3 amino acids: CASSPRPGVSGHEQYF. CDR3 DNA sequence: TGTGCCAGCTCACCGCGACCCGGGGTCTCTGGCCACGAGCAGTACTTC.

V and J are TRBV11-3 and TRBJ1-1; D is undetermined. This CDR3 region has 13 residues. Germline loops: CDR1 SGHNT, CDR2 YENEEA. V was shortened by 6 bases and J by 3 bases, with 11 bases between the two germline ends. CDR3 sequence (DNA): TGTGCCAGCAGTGATGACGGACACACTGAAGCTTTCTTT. Translating it yields CASSDDGHTEAFF.

The rearrangement uses TRBV7-2 and TRBJ1-2, with no clear D. Germline CDR1 SGHTA, CDR2 FQGNSA. The CDR3 is 13 residues long. Trimming shortened V by 1 base and J by 8 bases, and 11 bases separated the two germline ends. CDR3: CASSLVFRVGYTF. The CDR3 DNA reads TGTGCCAGCAGCTTAGTCTTTAGGGTCGGCTACACCTTC.

The chain recombines TRBV30 with TRBJ1-2, with D uncertain. The CDR3 spans 12 residues. V gave up 0 bases and J gave up 4 bases, with 6 bases separating them. Germline V lookup: CDR1 GTSNPN, CDR2 SVGIG (reference sequence). The CDR3 loop reads CAWSVRSYGYTF. Here the CDR3 DNA reads TGTGCCTGGAGTGTACGGTCCTATGGCTACACCTTC. Complete variable domain (other parts from reference TRBV30 and TRBJ1-2): SQTIHQWPATLVQPVGSPLSLECTVEGTSNPNLYWYRQAAGRGLQLLFYSVGIGQISSEVPQNLSASRPQDRQFILSSKKLLLSDSGFYLCAWSVRSYGYTFGSGTRLTVV.

The rearrangement links TRBV30 to TRBJ1-6; D might be TRBD1 (5 bases). The CDR3 extends over 13 amino acids. The germline gives CDR1 GTSNPN, CDR2 SVGIG (reference sequence). V lost 0 bases to trimming and J lost 7 bases, with 7 bases between them. The CDR3 DNA follows: TGTGCCTGGAGTGTACCAGGGAATTCACCCCTCCACTTT. Amino acids: CAWSVPGNSPLHF.

This chain joins TRBV30 and TRBJ2-7, with D maybe TRBD1 (5 bases). Deletions cut 0 bases from V and 7 bases from J, with 16 bases between. The CDR3 extends over 14 amino acids. CDR1 is GTSNPN and CDR2 is SVGIG in the germline V gene (reference sequence). CDR3 sequence (DNA): TGTGCCTGGAGTGTCCAAGGACAACACGGGGAGCAGTACTTC. Its protein is CAWSVQGQHGEQYF.

CDR3 protein: CASSLSVLEAFF. As DNA, the CDR3 is TGTGCCAGCAGTTTATCTGTCCTAGAAGCTTTCTTT. V usage is TRBV28 and J usage is TRBJ1-1; D not certain. CDR3 size: 12 residues. The ends were cut back, 1 base at V and 8 bases at J, with 8 bases in the middle. Germline V gene lookup returns CDR1 MDHEN and CDR2 SYDVKM.

The rearrangement uses TRBV27 and TRBJ1-5; D remains ambiguous. V gave up 2 bases and J gave up 0 bases, with 14 bases separating them. Per germline, CDR1 MNHEY and CDR2 SMNVEV (reference sequence). The CDR3 consists of 17 residues. CDR3 sequence (DNA): TGTGCCAGCAGTTTAGGGCAGTTAGCCGATAGCAATCAGCCCCAGCATTTT. Encoded protein: CASSLGQLADSNQPQHF.

This clone was observed a few times. The genes are TRBV7-2 and TRBJ1-1, with TRBD1 as a possible D gene (6 bases). Trimming removed 4 bases at V and 9 bases at J, with 21 bases between. Germline values: CDR1 SGHTA, CDR2 FQGNSA. This CDR3 is built from 15 residues. CDR3 region: CASSWTNQGSVKAFF. In nucleotides, the CDR3 is TGTGCCAGCAGCTGGACGAATCAGGGGTCTGTTAAAGCTTTCTTT.

The rearrangement joins TRBV19 to TRBJ1-2; D may be TRBD1 (6 bases). Per germline, CDR1 LNHDA and CDR2 SQIVND (reference sequence). Trimming cost V 6 bases and J 4 bases, with 12 bases left between them. The CDR3 length is 13 residues. CDR3 sequence reads: CASRTDRLYGYTF. CDR3 sequence (DNA): TGTGCCAGTAGGACTGACAGGCTCTATGGCTACACCTTC.

The J gene is TRBJ2-5, the V gene TRBV28; 8 nucleotides line up with TRBD2. With V trimmed by 9 bases and J by 1 base, 4 bases remained unmatched. Per the germline V gene, CDR1 is MDHEN and CDR2 is SYDVKM. This CDR3 has 13 residues. DNA for the CDR3: TGTGCCAGTCAGCGGGGGACCCAAGAGACCCAGTACTTC. It specifies CASQRGTQETQYF.

CDR3 sequence (DNA): TGCGCCAGCAGCTTTACCGGGACGGCCTCTGGCTACACCTTC. It encodes CASSFTGTASGYTF. The chain joins TRBV5-1 to TRBJ1-2; a weak D match, TRBD1 (5 bases). Germline lookup yields CDR1 SGHRS and CDR2 YFSETQ. This CDR3 contains 14 residues. V was trimmed by 2 bases and J by 7 bases, leaving 15 bases between them. Variable domain in full (rest from reference TRBV5-1 and TRBJ1-2): KAGVTQTPRYLIKTRGQQVTLSCSPISGHRSVSWYQQTPGQGLQFLFEYFSETQRNKGNFPGRFSGRQFSNSRSEMNVSTLELGDSALYLCASSFTGTASGYTFGSGTRLTVV.

The rearrangement joins TRBV7-2 to TRBJ2-5, with D perhaps matching TRBD2 (6 bases). Germline CDR1 and CDR2: SGHTA and FQGNSA. The V end was cut by 1 base, the J end by 2 bases, with 8 bases between. The CDR3 consists of 14 residues. The CDR3 loop reads CASSLGAGQETQYF. For the CDR3, the DNA is TGTGCCAGCAGCTTAGGGGCGGGGCAAGAGACCCAGTACTTC.

CDR3 sequence (DNA): TGCGCCAGCAGCACTGGAGGGGCAAGGAACACTGAAGCTTTCTTT. It is translated as CASSTGGARNTEAFF. The rearrangement uses TRBV5-1 and TRBJ1-1, with D tentatively TRBD1 (5 bases). Germline assignment: CDR1 SGHRS and CDR2 YFSETQ. This CDR3 comprises 15 residues. V lost 4 bases and J lost 1, with 14 bases in between.

The chain joins TRBV30 to TRBJ2-5, with D possibly called TRBD1 or TRBD2 (6 bases each). V gave up 3 bases and J gave up 5 bases, with 22 bases separating them. The CDR3 length is 16 residues. Germline loops: CDR1 GTSNPN, CDR2 SVGIG (reference sequence). The CDR3 bases are TGTGCCTGGAGCTTCGCCCCTTGGGGGGCCGGTGAGACCCAGTACTTC. It translates to CAWSFAPWGAGETQYF.

The rearrangement links TRBV11-2 to TRBJ2-1; unclear D gene. This CDR3 is built from 14 residues. With 3 bases removed from V and 6 bases from J, the gap between germline ends came to 12 bases. The germline V gene has CDR1 SGHAT and CDR2 FQNNGV. CDR3 bases: TGTGCCAGCAGCTTGGGTAGAGTAGGCAATGAGCAGTTCTTC. Amino acid sequence: CASSLGRVGNEQFF.

This rearrangement joins TRBV29-1 to TRBJ2-2; TRBD1 or TRBD2 may be the D gene (5 bases each). This CDR3 region has 14 residues. Germline values: CDR1 SQVTM, CDR2 ANQGSEA. V lost 5 bases and J 4 bases, leaving 14 bases between the germline ends. For the CDR3, the DNA is TGCAGCGTTTCCGGGACGTTCAGCACCGGGGAGCTGTTTTTT. Its translation: CSVSGTFSTGELFF.

The chain uses TRBV11-3 and TRBJ2-3; D unclear. The germline gives CDR1 SGHNT, CDR2 YENEEA. V lost 0 bases and J 3 bases, leaving 13 bases between the germline ends. The CDR3 has 16 residues. Here the CDR3 reads CASSLDRGGGTDTQYF. The CDR3 nucleotides read TGTGCCAGCAGCTTAGATCGCGGCGGTGGGACAGATACGCAGTATTTT.

The chain carries TRBV7-8 and TRBJ2-7, with 10 bases identical to TRBD1. Germline V gene data show CDR1 as SGHVS and CDR2 as FQNEAQ. Trimming removed 1 base from V and 6 bases from J; junction bases left unmatched: 6. The CDR3 consists of 15 residues. CDR3 nucleotides: TGTGCCAGCAGCTTAGTGGGACAGGGGAGGAGCGAGCAGTACTTC. Amino acids: CASSLVGQGRSEQYF.